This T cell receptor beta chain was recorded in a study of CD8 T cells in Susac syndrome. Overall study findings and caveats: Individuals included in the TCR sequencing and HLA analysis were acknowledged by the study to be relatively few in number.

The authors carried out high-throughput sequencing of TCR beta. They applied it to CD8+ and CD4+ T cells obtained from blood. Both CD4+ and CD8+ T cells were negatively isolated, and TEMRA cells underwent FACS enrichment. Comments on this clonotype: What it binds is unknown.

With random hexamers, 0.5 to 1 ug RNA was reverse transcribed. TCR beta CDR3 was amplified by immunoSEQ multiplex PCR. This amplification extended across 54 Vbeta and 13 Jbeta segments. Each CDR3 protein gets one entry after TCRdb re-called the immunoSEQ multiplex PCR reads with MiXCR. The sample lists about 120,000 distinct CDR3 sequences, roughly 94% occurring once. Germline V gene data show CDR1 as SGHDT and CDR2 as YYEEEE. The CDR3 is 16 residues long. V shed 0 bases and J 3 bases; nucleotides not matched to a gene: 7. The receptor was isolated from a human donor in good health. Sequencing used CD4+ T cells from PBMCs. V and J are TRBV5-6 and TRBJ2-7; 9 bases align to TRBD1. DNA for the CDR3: TGTGCCAGCAGCTTGGGAGGTGGGACAGGGATCTACGAGCAGTACTTC. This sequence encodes CASSLGGGTGIYEQYF.